This T cell receptor (beta chain) appears in the sequencing data of a study of cytomegalovirus exposure and HLA in healthy donors. Regarding this clone: Its target is not known.

Germline CDR1 SGHVS, CDR2 FQNEAQ. Trimming cost V 5 bases and J 5 bases, with 15 bases left between them. The CDR3 has 15 residues. A multiplex PCR was run with 60 Vbeta primers and 13 Jbeta primers. Assay used: immunoSEQ multiplex PCR; TCRdb lists only in-frame clones, some missing. Among over 150,000 clones listed, roughly four fifths were seen once. Points from the study as a whole: The productive fraction for most TCR beta V segments was about 90% or about 30% in an earlier analysis. A later analysis found most CMV-associated TCR beta chains apparently HLA-restricted. Later on, an analysis found that several of the most significant clusters appeared to be linked to common viral pathogens, which included parvovirus B19.

Sequencing used PBMCs. The chain uses TRBV7-8 and TRBJ1-4, with a weak D call TRBD1 (5 bases). The TCR comes from a man aged 45 to 65 in good health and CMV-seronegative. The CDR3 is CASSPRGGYNEKLFF. DNA for the CDR3: TGTGCCAGCAGCCCCCGTGGGGGGTACAATGAAAAACTGTTTTTT.